What follows are 30 T cell receptor beta chains derived from one specimen sequenced in a study of cytomegalovirus exposure and HLA in healthy donors (dated 2017 in TCRdb). Libraries were made using the immunoSEQ multiplex PCR assay. The multiplex PCR relied on a mix of 60 forward primers for TCR Vbeta segments and 13 reverse primers for TCR Jbeta segments. TCRdb mirrors the immuneACCESS table, restricted to in-frame sequences. Some clones are absent from its copies; in checked studies, under half trace to an unresolved V gene, and the reason for the others is unknown. The sample contains roughly 49,000 clones, around 81% of them found a single time. The biggest ten clones account for around 2.5% of the sample. The sequencing sample was made of PBMCs. These receptors were taken from a boy aged 5-17 years in good health and CMV-seropositive.

On this clone: The junction departs from the called germline gene at one end, perhaps through a read error. The rearrangement links TRBV7-7 to TRBJ2-5, with 10 bases lining up with TRBD2. This CDR3 comprises 16 residues. The germline CDR1 and CDR2 sequences are SSHAT and FNYEAQ (reference sequence). The CDR3 region is CASSLHLAGGQETQYF. CDR3 DNA: TGTGCTAGCAGCTTACACTTAGCGGGGGGCCAAGAGACCCAGTACTTC.

This clone was seen just once. The V call is TRBV5-1, the J call TRBJ1-3; 7 bases match TRBD1. V shed 5 bases and J 2 bases; nucleotides not matched to a gene: 7. Germline lookup yields CDR1 SGHRS and CDR2 YFSETQ. The CDR3 runs 15 residues. The CDR3 sequence is CASRSDRVAGNTIYF. CDR3 DNA sequence: TGCGCCAGCAGGTCCGACAGGGTCGCTGGAAACACCATATATTTT.

This clone has only one observation. This chain links TRBV5-3 with TRBJ1-3; D remains unclear. TRBV5-3 is marked as an open reading frame, function uncertain. This CDR3 has 16 residues. The V gene lost 2 bases and the J gene lost 2 bases, with 14 bases spanning the gap. Here the CDR3 reads CARSFKRAAPGNTIYF. The CDR3 DNA follows: TGTGCCAGAAGCTTCAAGAGGGCGGCCCCTGGAAACACCATATATTTT.

V usage is TRBV27 and J usage is TRBJ2-5, with D possibly matching TRBD2 (6 bases). Germline CDR1 is MNHEY and CDR2 is SMNVEV (reference sequence). V was pared by 5 bases and J by 5 bases, with 15 bases between. This CDR3 spans 14 amino acids. CDR3 nucleotides: TGTGCCAGCAGTGCTGGAACCCGGGGGGAGACCCAGTACTTC. Translated: CASSAGTRGETQYF.

The gene calls are TRBV6-6 and TRBJ2-1; 8 nucleotides line up with TRBD1. CDR3 length: 15 amino acids. The trim removed 4 bases at V and 7 bases at J, leaving 9 bases unmatched. Germline lookup yields CDR1 MNHNY and CDR2 SVGAGI (reference sequence). The CDR3 sequence is CASSSKGQGKNEQFF. DNA for the CDR3: TGTGCCAGCAGTTCGAAAGGACAGGGAAAGAATGAGCAGTTCTTC.

V gene TRBV19 combines with J gene TRBJ1-3; D may be TRBD1 (5 bases). V gave up 6 bases and J gave up 4 bases, with 16 bases separating them. This CDR3 has 15 residues. The germline V gene encodes CDR1 LNHDA and CDR2 SQIVND (reference sequence). The CDR3 DNA follows: TGTGCCAGTAGCCAAATTCAGGGTCCCGGAAACACCATATATTTT. It codes for CASSQIQGPGNTIYF.

V and J are TRBV28 and TRBJ2-7; 8 nucleotides match TRBD1. The germline CDR1 and CDR2 sequences are MDHEN and SYDVKM. V lost 5 bases, J lost 5 bases, and 8 bases stayed unmatched. This CDR3 has 14 amino acids. The CDR3 loop is CASSLPTDRDEQYF. The CDR3 nucleotides are TGTGCCAGCAGTCTCCCCACGGACAGGGACGAGCAGTACTTC.

This clone was seen a handful of times. This chain joins TRBV7-9 and TRBJ1-3; D not certain. V was pared by 6 bases and J by 4 bases, with 19 bases between. The CDR3 contains 16 residues. Germline V gene data show CDR1 as SEHNR and CDR2 as FQNEAQ (reference sequence). DNA for the CDR3: TGTGCCAGCAGTCACTACTCAGCGGCGTCCGGAAACACCATATATTTT. Translation: CASSHYSAASGNTIYF.

V and J are TRBV5-1 and TRBJ2-3; TRBD1 matches 11 bases. Germline V gene lookup returns CDR1 SGHRS and CDR2 YFSETQ. Trimming removed 3 bases from V and 0 bases from J; junction bases left unmatched: 3. The CDR3 has 16 amino acids. CDR3 amino acids: CASSWGDRGSTDTQYF. DNA for the CDR3: TGCGCCAGCAGCTGGGGGGACAGGGGGAGCACAGATACGCAGTATTTT.

The chain combines TRBV28 with TRBJ2-7; D is unclear. Germline V gene lookup returns CDR1 MDHEN and CDR2 SYDVKM. Trimming took off 2 bases at V and 5 bases at J, with 7 bases between the two ends. The CDR3 length is 12 residues. This CDR3 reads CASSLRQDEQYF. The CDR3 DNA is TGTGCCAGCAGTTTACGGCAGGACGAGCAGTACTTC. Complete variable domain (other parts from reference TRBV28 and TRBJ2-7): DVKVTQSSRYLVKRTGEKVFLECVQDMDHENMFWYRQDPGLGLRLIYFSYDVKMKEKGDIPEGYSVSREKKERFSLILESASTNQTSMYLCASSLRQDEQYFGPGTRLTVT.

The gene calls are TRBV5-5 and TRBJ2-1, with D possibly TRBD2 on 6 matching bases. This CDR3 spans 15 amino acids. From germline, CDR1 is SGHKS and CDR2 YYEKEE (reference sequence). The V gene lost 4 bases and the J gene lost 5 bases, with 16 bases spanning the gap. The CDR3 sequence is CASSVTRRVNNEQFF. In nucleotides, the CDR3 is TGTGCCAGCAGCGTGACTAGGAGGGTCAACAATGAGCAGTTCTTC.

CDR3 sequence reads: CASTESGGAVGTQYF. CDR3 nucleotide sequence: TGTGCCAGCACCGAAAGCGGGGGGGCCGTAGGTACGCAGTATTTT. The gene calls are TRBV7-9 and TRBJ2-3, with 10 bases aligning to TRBD2. CDR1 is SEHNR and CDR2 is FQNEAQ in the germline V gene (reference sequence). There are 15 residues in the CDR3. Trimming removed 7 bases from V and 8 bases from J; junction bases left unmatched: 12.

The chain links TRBV28 to TRBJ2-1; 12 nucleotides match TRBD2. V shed 3 bases, J shed 9 bases, and the junction held 6 bases outside the gene matches. The CDR3 runs 15 residues. Germline V gives CDR1 MDHEN, CDR2 SYDVKM. CDR3 in DNA: TGTGCCAGCAGTTTTTGGACTAGCGGGGATCTTGAGCAGTTCTTC. Protein product: CASSFWTSGDLEQFF.

This clone was detected a few times. The chain recombines TRBV4-2 with TRBJ1-4; D remains ambiguous. CDR3 length: 16 residues. Germline CDR1 reads LGHNA; CDR2 reads YNFKEQ. V shed 0 bases and J shed 8 bases, with 16 bases lying between them. This chain's CDR3 is CASSQDPGPGGEKLFF. The CDR3 nucleotides read TGTGCCAGCAGCCAAGATCCCGGACCCGGAGGGGAAAAACTGTTTTTT.

The V and J genes are TRBV5-4 and TRBJ1-1, with a tentative D call TRBD1 (5 bases). This CDR3 comprises 16 residues. Per the germline V gene, CDR1 is SGHNT and CDR2 is YYREEE (reference sequence). The V end lost 0 bases, the J end lost 1 base, and 13 bases lay between the germline ends. DNA for the CDR3: TGTGCCAGCAGCTTGGGGGGTTGGAGGGGGAACACTGAAGCTTTCTTT. It specifies CASSLGGWRGNTEAFF.

The rearrangement uses TRBV15 and TRBJ2-2; tentatively, D is TRBD1 (6 bases). Germline CDR1 LNHNV, CDR2 YYDKDF (reference sequence). V was clipped by 8 bases and J by 6 bases, with 13 bases between them. This CDR3 region has 13 residues. This CDR3 reads CATGQGTPGELFF. The CDR3 DNA reads as TGTGCCACCGGTCAGGGGACCCCCGGGGAGCTGTTTTTT.

V and J are TRBV4-1 and TRBJ1-1; D perhaps matches TRBD1 (5 bases). The CDR3 consists of 14 residues. Trimming removed 4 bases at V and 10 bases at J, with 19 bases between. CDR1 MGHRA and CDR2 YSYEKL come from the germline V gene. The CDR3 here is CASSRPQEMGGAFF. Written as DNA, the CDR3 is TGCGCCAGCAGCCGCCCCCAAGAGATGGGGGGAGCTTTCTTT.

CDR3 sequence: CATSKHRSVLEDYGYTF. CDR3 bases: TGTGCCACCAGCAAACACCGATCTGTCCTCGAGGACTATGGCTACACCTTC. V and J are TRBV15 and TRBJ1-2; D unresolved. V was clipped by 4 bases and J by 3 bases, with 21 bases between them. Per germline, CDR1 LNHNV and CDR2 YYDKDF (reference sequence). This CDR3 has 17 amino acids.

The chain has TRBV11-3 and TRBJ1-1, with TRBD1 matching over 8 bases. Germline CDR1 SGHNT, CDR2 YENEEA. The CDR3 is 14 residues long. V shed 5 bases, J shed 3 bases, and the junction held 5 bases outside the gene matches. In nucleotides, the CDR3 is TGTGCCAGCAGCCTCCGGACAGGGCACACTGAAGCTTTCTTT. This codes for CASSLRTGHTEAFF.

This chain uses TRBV28 with TRBJ2-7; the D gene is possibly TRBD1 (6 bases). The ends were cut back, 7 bases at V and 0 bases at J, with 7 bases in the middle. CDR1 and CDR2 from the germline V gene are MDHEN and SYDVKM. The CDR3 has 12 amino acids. The CDR3 DNA reads TGTGCCAGCATAGGGGGCTCCTACGAGCAGTACTTC. Residues: CASIGGSYEQYF.

The chain employs TRBV7-2 and TRBJ2-5, with D unclear. Germline V gene sequence: CDR1 SGHTA, CDR2 FQGNSA. This CDR3 is built from 13 residues. Trimming shortened V by 1 base and J by 4 bases, and 7 bases separated the two germline ends. The CDR3 DNA follows: TGTGCCAGCAGCTTAGGACTTTCAGAGACCCAGTACTTC. It codes for CASSLGLSETQYF.

In this sample, this clone turned up once. V gene TRBV27 combines with J gene TRBJ1-5, with a possible D match to TRBD1 (6 bases). The CDR3 length is 14 residues. V was trimmed by 2 bases and J by 9 bases, leaving 14 bases between them. CDR1 is MNHEY, CDR2 SMNVEV, per germline (reference sequence). CDR3 in amino acids: CASSLGRGYWPQHF. The CDR3 DNA reads as TGTGCCAGCAGTTTAGGAAGGGGGTATTGGCCCCAGCATTTT.

The chain recombines TRBV11-2 with TRBJ1-1; no firm D call. The CDR3 is 13 residues long. Germline lookup yields CDR1 SGHAT and CDR2 FQNNGV. With 6 bases removed from V and 0 bases from J, the gap between germline ends came to 8 bases. In DNA form, the CDR3 reads TGTGCCAGCAGGACTCTGCTGAACACTGAAGCTTTCTTT. Translating it yields CASRTLLNTEAFF.

With regard to this clone: At one boundary the junction diverges from the germline segment, which might be a read error. The chain has TRBV25-1 and TRBJ1-6; D is perhaps TRBD1 (6 bases). Germline V CDR1 and CDR2: MGHDK, SYGVNS. CDR3 length: 15 residues. The CDR3 DNA sequence: TGTGCCAGCGGTGACCCACAGGGTTCCCGTTCACCCCTCCACTTT. Protein product: CASGDPQGSRSPLHF.

The chain is built from TRBV5-5 and TRBJ2-3; 7 bases line up with TRBD1. Trimming took 2 bases from V and 3 from J; bases not matched to a gene: 6. The germline gives CDR1 SGHKS, CDR2 YYEKEE (reference sequence). The CDR3 runs to 15 residues. The CDR3: CASSFGDRATDTQYF. The CDR3 DNA sequence: TGTGCCAGCAGCTTTGGCGACAGGGCAACAGATACGCAGTATTTT.

This clone has a single count. This rearrangement joins TRBV2 to TRBJ2-3, with 13 bases lining up with TRBD2. Germline assignment: CDR1 SNHLY and CDR2 FYNNEI. This CDR3 has 17 amino acids. The trim removed 4 bases at V and 0 bases at J, leaving 4 bases unmatched. The CDR3 sequence is CASSGLAGGPSTDTQYF. Written as DNA, the CDR3 is TGTGCCAGCAGTGGACTAGCGGGGGGCCCCAGCACAGATACGCAGTATTTT.

J is TRBJ1-1 and V is TRBV6-6; D unresolved. CDR3 length: 14 residues. Germline V gene sequence: CDR1 MNHNY, CDR2 SVGAGI (reference sequence). Deletions cut 2 bases from V and 1 base from J, with 8 bases between. CDR3 amino acids: CASSYQSKNTEAFF. In DNA, the CDR3 is TGTGCCAGCAGTTACCAATCCAAGAACACTGAAGCTTTCTTT.

J is TRBJ2-3 and V is TRBV9; 8 bases match TRBD1. The length of the CDR3 is 14 residues. V gave up 9 bases and J gave up 11 bases; unmatched junction bases: 17. The germline CDR1 and CDR2 sequences are SGDLS and YYNGEE. In DNA form, the CDR3 reads TGTGCCACAGGACAGGGCGCGGAGACAAAGAGGCAGTATTTT. Translating it yields CATGQGAETKRQYF.

The rearrangement uses TRBV14 and TRBJ2-3; 9 bases align to TRBD2. The CDR3 length is 14 residues. The V and J ends lost 4 bases and 9 bases, in that order; junction bases with no gene match: 8. Germline V gives CDR1 SGHDN, CDR2 FVKESK. The CDR3 sequence is CASSLASGAGTQYF. CDR3 nucleotides: TGTGCCAGCAGCCTTGCTAGCGGGGCGGGGACGCAGTATTTT. Drawing the rest from reference TRBV14 and TRBJ2-3, the complete variable domain is EAGVTQFPSHSVIEKGQTVTLRCDPISGHDNLYWYRRVMGKEIKFLLHFVKESKQDESGMPNNRFLAERTGGTYSTLKVQPAELEDSGVYFCASSLASGAGTQYFGPGTRLTVL.

The rearrangement joins TRBV18 to TRBJ1-1, with D possibly being TRBD1 (6 bases). This CDR3 region has 15 residues. The V gene lost 6 bases and the J gene lost 1 base, with 15 bases spanning the gap. Per germline, CDR1 KGHSH and CDR2 LQKENI. CDR3 DNA sequence: TGTGCCAGCTCGCGAGACAGGCTCGGGAACACTGAAGCTTTCTTT. Amino acid sequence: CASSRDRLGNTEAFF.